These 32 T cell receptor beta chains were all obtained from the same sample, sequenced in a study of shared T cell receptors in the human thymus. Clones were sequenced by immunoSEQ multiplex PCR, and TCRdb holds only the in-frame ones, with some missing. This table holds some 720,000 clones, approximately 87% found once. These records were also assigned to another study, of human thymus T cells.

Sample: thymocytes. These receptor sequences come from a boy younger than two with a congenital heart defect.

The DNA for the CDR3 is TGTGCCAGCAGAAGGACAGGGGGAGGGACCACTGAAGCTTTCTTT. Translating gives CASRRTGGGTTEAFF. The chain is built from TRBV6-1 and TRBJ1-1; 10 bases are a match to TRBD1. V lost 6 bases, J lost 4 bases, and 8 bases stayed unmatched. This CDR3 contains 15 residues. Germline values: CDR1 MNHNS, CDR2 SASEGT.

This clone appeared a single time. The chain recombines TRBV27 with TRBJ2-5; 11 bases are a match to TRBD2. In germline, CDR1 is MNHEY, CDR2 SMNVEV (reference sequence). The CDR3 spans 18 residues. Unmatched junction bases numbered 16, after V lost 5 bases and J lost 5 bases. CDR3 coding DNA: TGTGCCAGCAGTATCGGTCTAGCGGGAGGCCATAAGGGTGAGACCCAGTACTTC. This codes for CASSIGLAGGHKGETQYF.

A few counts support this clone. The V gene is TRBV4-3, the J gene TRBJ2-7; D not certain. The CDR3 runs 13 residues. V lost 0 bases, J lost 3 bases, and 6 bases lay in between. Looked up from germline, CDR1 is LGHNA and CDR2 is YSLEER. The CDR3 DNA reads as TGCGCCAGCAGCCAAGAAAGACACTACGAGCAGTACTTC. As protein: CASSQERHYEQYF.

V usage is TRBV11-2 and J usage is TRBJ2-3; TRBD1 aligns across 10 bases. The J segment lost 4 bases and the V segment lost 2 bases, leaving 6 bases of the junction unmatched. This CDR3 comprises 16 residues. CDR1 is SGHAT and CDR2 is FQNNGV in the germline V gene. As DNA, the CDR3 is TGTGCCAGCAGCTTAACGGGACAGGGGTATCCAGATACGCAGTATTTT. Its translation: CASSLTGQGYPDTQYF.

The rearrangement links TRBV28 to TRBJ1-2, with 7 bases that match TRBD1. The CDR3 consists of 14 residues. The V segment lost 7 bases and the J segment 4 bases; nucleotides outside the gene matches: 9. Germline V gives CDR1 MDHEN, CDR2 SYDVKM. This chain's CDR3 is CASTSHRGTYGYTF. In nucleotides, the CDR3 is TGTGCCAGCACTTCACACAGGGGAACCTATGGCTACACCTTC.

This rearrangement joins TRBV28 to TRBJ2-7; 9 positions agree with TRBD1. This CDR3 is 15 amino acids long. Germline assignment: CDR1 MDHEN and CDR2 SYDVKM. V lost 5 bases to trimming and J lost 4 bases; unmatched junction nucleotides: 9. CDR3 loop: CASSPPTGGAYEQYF. In nucleotides, the CDR3 is TGTGCCAGCAGTCCTCCGACAGGGGGTGCGTACGAGCAGTACTTC.

The chain carries TRBV30 and TRBJ2-7, with TRBD2 matching 9 bases. With V trimmed by 5 bases and J by 11 bases, 10 bases remained unmatched. This CDR3 is built from 12 residues. The germline V gene has CDR1 GTSNPN and CDR2 SVGIG (reference sequence). The CDR3 reads CAWGLAPGFEYF. The CDR3, as DNA: TGTGCCTGGGGACTAGCGCCAGGTTTCGAGTACTTC.

This clone was observed a handful of times. This rearrangement joins TRBV1 to TRBJ2-1; the D call TRBD2 from the table was never checked on the DNA. TRBV1 is a documented pseudogene. The CDR3 contains 13 residues. CDR3 nucleotides: TGCACCAGCAGCCGGGACTACCAAAATGAGCAGTTCTTC. It is translated as CTSSRDYQNEQFF.

V usage is TRBV7-6 and J usage is TRBJ2-7, with D perhaps TRBD2 (6 bases). The V end was cut by 1 base, the J end by 5 bases, with 12 bases between. This CDR3 is built from 14 residues. CDR1 is SGHVS, CDR2 FNYEAQ, per germline. The CDR3 loop is CASSLVAGFDEQYF. CDR3 in DNA: TGTGCCAGCAGCTTAGTTGCGGGATTCGACGAGCAGTACTTC.

To note about this clone: Relative to the germline gene, one junction end is altered; a read error may explain this. The chain has TRBV20-1 and TRBJ2-5, with no clear D. Germline V gene lookup returns CDR1 DFQATT and CDR2 SNEGSKA (reference sequence). The CDR3 is made up of 9 amino acids. The CDR3 region is CSARELLDF. The CDR3 DNA reads as TGCAGTGCTAGAGAGCTTCTAGACTTC.

This clone was found once. The chain couples TRBV4-2 to TRBJ2-7; TRBD1 aligns across 9 bases. Germline CDR1 LGHNA, CDR2 YNFKEQ. The CDR3 spans 19 residues. Trimming cost V 1 base and J 3 bases; bases outside gene matches: 16. The CDR3 sequence is CASSQGAGTGLSLLYEQYF. CDR3 bases: TGTGCCAGCAGCCAAGGGGCCGGGACAGGGTTGTCTTTGCTCTACGAGCAGTACTTC.

The chain uses TRBV7-2 and TRBJ2-7; 11 nucleotides align to TRBD2. With V trimmed by 5 bases and J by 2 bases, 5 bases remained unmatched. The germline V gene has CDR1 SGHTA and CDR2 FQGNSA. The length of the CDR3 is 15 residues. The CDR3 nucleotides read TGTGCCAGCAGCCCGGGACTAGCGGTCCCCTACGAGCAGTACTTC. Translated: CASSPGLAVPYEQYF.

The chain employs TRBV28 and TRBJ2-1; TRBD1 aligns across 9 bases. This CDR3 comprises 18 residues. Germline loops: CDR1 MDHEN, CDR2 SYDVKM. V was clipped by 3 bases and J by 3 bases; unmatched bases: 12. The CDR3 loop is CASSFSGTGKRRYNEQFF. CDR3 nucleotide sequence: TGTGCCAGCAGTTTCTCCGGGACAGGGAAAAGGCGCTACAATGAGCAGTTCTTC.

The chain links TRBV27 to TRBJ2-7; 7 bases map to TRBD1. After removal of 5 bases from V and 1 base from J, the junction contained 8 bases not matched to a gene. This CDR3 comprises 15 residues. Germline V gene sequence: CDR1 MNHEY, CDR2 SMNVEV (reference sequence). The CDR3 sequence is CASSPGQDCSYEQYF. The CDR3 DNA sequence: TGTGCCAGCAGTCCCGGACAGGACTGTTCCTACGAGCAGTACTTC.

The chain has TRBV4-1 and TRBJ2-1; 8 bases are shared with TRBD2. V dropped 4 bases and J dropped 4; count of bases not matched to a gene: 9. The CDR3 runs to 16 residues. CDR1 MGHRA and CDR2 YSYEKL come from the germline V gene. The CDR3 coding sequence is TGCGCCAGCAGCCGCAGCGGTAGCGGGAAATACAATGAGCAGTTCTTC. It encodes CASSRSGSGKYNEQFF.

This clone was counted once. The chain employs TRBV1 and TRBJ2-7; the table's D call of TRBD2 was not tested on the DNA. TRBV1 is tagged as a pseudogene. The CDR3 totals 18 residues. CDR3 bases: TGCACCAGCAGCCGCCGGGGAGGACTAGCGGATTCCCTTGCCGAGCAGTACTTC. The encoded protein is CTSSRRGGLADSLAEQYF.

The J gene is TRBJ2-5, the V gene TRBV4-3; TRBD2 matches at 7 bases. The CDR3 length is 14 residues. Germline CDR1 is LGHNA and CDR2 is YSLEER. Unmatched junction bases numbered 4, after V lost 0 bases and J lost 6 bases. In nucleotides, the CDR3 is TGCGCCAGCAGCCAAGATATGGGAGGGAAGACCCAGTACTTC. Protein sequence: CASSQDMGGKTQYF.

This clone showed up just a few times. Other DNA sequences in the same sample also yield this CDR3. The chain carries TRBV28 and TRBJ2-7, with 8 bases fitting TRBD2. The V segment lost 3 bases and the J segment 1 base; nucleotides outside the gene matches: 2. Germline loops: CDR1 MDHEN, CDR2 SYDVKM. The CDR3 spans 14 residues. The CDR3 DNA reads as TGTGCCAGCAGTTTCGCGGGAGGATCCTACGAGCAGTACTTC. Amino acids: CASSFAGGSYEQYF. Complete variable domain (other parts from reference TRBV28 and TRBJ2-7): DVKVTQSSRYLVKRTGEKVFLECVQDMDHENMFWYRQDPGLGLRLIYFSYDVKMKEKGDIPEGYSVSREKKERFSLILESASTNQTSMYLCASSFAGGSYEQYFGPGTRLTVT.

This clone was found once. This chain connects TRBV25-1 to TRBJ2-2; 7 positions match TRBD2. The CDR3 totals 16 residues. Germline assignment: CDR1 MGHDK and CDR2 SYGVNS. V lost 3 bases, J lost 1 base, and 5 bases stayed unmatched. CDR3 amino acids: CASSELGGVNTGELFF. CDR3 nucleotides: TGTGCCAGCAGTGAGTTGGGAGGGGTGAACACCGGGGAGCTGTTTTTT.

This rearrangement joins TRBV30 to TRBJ1-1; D is possibly TRBD1 (6 bases). The germline V gene has CDR1 GTSNPN and CDR2 SVGIG (reference sequence). The CDR3 extends over 12 amino acids. V was shortened by 6 bases and J by 4 bases, with 12 bases between the two germline ends. CDR3 sequence (DNA): TGTGCCTGTATCAGGGGAAGCACTGAAGCTTTCTTT. Amino acids: CACIRGSTEAFF. Variable domain in full (rest from reference TRBV30 and TRBJ1-1): SQTIHQWPATLVQPVGSPLSLECTVEGTSNPNLYWYRQAAGRGLQLLFYSVGIGQISSEVPQNLSASRPQDRQFILSSKKLLLSDSGFYLCACIRGSTEAFFGQGTRLTVV.

This clone has a handful of counts. This chain uses TRBV18 with TRBJ1-1; 8 nucleotides align to TRBD1. The CDR3 runs to 16 residues. CDR1 and CDR2 from the germline V gene are KGHSH and LQKENI. Germline trimming cut 0 bases from V and 1 base from J; bases unmatched to any gene: 4. CDR3 sequence reads: CASSPPDDRGNTEAFF. CDR3 sequence (DNA): TGTGCCAGCTCACCACCAGACGACAGGGGGAACACTGAAGCTTTCTTT.

The chain links TRBV27 to TRBJ2-1; 8 positions agree with TRBD2. The CDR3 is 15 amino acids. The V and J ends lost 5 bases and 10 bases, in that order; junction bases with no gene match: 13. Germline loops: CDR1 MNHEY, CDR2 SMNVEV (reference sequence). The CDR3 DNA reads TGTGCCAGCAGTCCGGGACTAGATAGGGGAGACGAGCAGTTCTTC. Translated: CASSPGLDRGDEQFF.

This rearrangement joins TRBV5-1 to TRBJ1-2; D gene ambiguous. CDR3 length: 18 amino acids. Trimming took 4 bases from V and 4 from J, leaving 26 bases between them. Germline loops: CDR1 SGHRS, CDR2 YFSETQ. In DNA form, the CDR3 reads TGCGCCAGCAGCCACCTACCTAAAGGCGAGGAGCCCCCCTATGGCTACACCTTC. It codes for CASSHLPKGEEPPYGYTF.

J is TRBJ1-1 and V is TRBV27; no firm D call. This CDR3 is built from 14 residues. In germline, CDR1 is MNHEY, CDR2 SMNVEV (reference sequence). Trimming removed 3 bases at V and 4 bases at J, with 12 bases between. As DNA, the CDR3 is TGTGCCAGCAGTTTCAACTCGAGGGCCACTGAAGCTTTCTTT. Residues: CASSFNSRATEAFF.

This chain joins TRBV28 and TRBJ2-3; TRBD1 aligns across 9 bases. V lost 4 bases to trimming and J lost 7 bases; unmatched junction nucleotides: 9. The CDR3 sequence is 15 residues long. The germline gives CDR1 MDHEN, CDR2 SYDVKM. CDR3 sequence reads: CASSSRDREVHTQYF. The CDR3 DNA follows: TGTGCCAGCAGTTCCCGGGACAGGGAGGTTCATACGCAGTATTTT.

The chain carries TRBV9 and TRBJ1-1; a possible D gene is TRBD1 (6 bases). The germline V gene encodes CDR1 SGDLS and CDR2 YYNGEE. This CDR3 spans 14 amino acids. Trimming took off 2 bases at V and 8 bases at J, with 16 bases between the two ends. The CDR3 sequence: CASSVHRVGEEAFF. The CDR3 DNA sequence: TGTGCCAGCAGCGTGCACAGGGTGGGTGAAGAAGCTTTCTTT.

The J gene is TRBJ2-1, the V gene TRBV4-2; 8 bases agree with TRBD2. J lost 8 bases, V lost 0 bases, and 6 bases had no gene match. This CDR3 comprises 15 residues. CDR1 LGHNA and CDR2 YNFKEQ come from the germline V gene. CDR3: CASSQDRAGVHEQFF. CDR3 DNA sequence: TGTGCCAGCAGCCAAGATCGAGCGGGAGTCCATGAGCAGTTCTTC.

V usage is TRBV7-3 and J usage is TRBJ2-7; D is undetermined. Germline V gives CDR1 SGHTA, CDR2 FQGTGA. Trimming shortened V by 3 bases and J by 0 bases, and 9 bases separated the two germline ends. This CDR3 has 14 amino acids. The CDR3 reads CASSLVLYSYEQYF. CDR3 sequence (DNA): TGTGCCAGCAGCTTGGTCCTATACTCCTACGAGCAGTACTTC.

The J gene is TRBJ1-1, the V gene TRBV5-1; 8 positions match TRBD1. V lost 0 bases to trimming and J lost 6 bases; unmatched junction nucleotides: 7. The CDR3 spans 15 residues. The germline gives CDR1 SGHRS, CDR2 YFSETQ. For the CDR3, the DNA is TGCGCCAGCAGCTTGGAGAGCAGGGGGCGATCTGAAGCTTTCTTT. Translating it yields CASSLESRGRSEAFF.

Only a few counts were recorded for this clone. The chain uses TRBV19 and TRBJ2-7; D gene ambiguous. The ends were cut back, 5 bases at V and 0 bases at J, with 11 bases in the middle. There are 14 residues in the CDR3. CDR1 LNHDA and CDR2 SQIVND come from the germline V gene (reference sequence). The CDR3 coding sequence is TGTGCCAGTAGTGGTCGCGGAAGCTCCTACGAGCAGTACTTC. Translated, it gives CASSGRGSSYEQYF.

The chain combines TRBV6-6 with TRBJ2-5; D is undetermined. The CDR3 runs 15 residues. V was clipped by 2 bases and J by 1 base, with 11 bases between them. Germline V gives CDR1 MNHNY, CDR2 SVGAGI (reference sequence). The CDR3 sequence: CASSYGHPSQETQYF. The CDR3 nucleotides are TGTGCCAGCAGTTACGGCCACCCTAGCCAAGAGACCCAGTACTTC.

The V and J genes are TRBV28 and TRBJ2-2, with 10 bases fitting TRBD2. J lost 4 bases, V lost 4 bases, and 6 bases had no gene match. The CDR3 has 16 amino acids. The germline gives CDR1 MDHEN, CDR2 SYDVKM. For the CDR3, the DNA is TGTGCCAGCAGTTCCGCTAGCGGGAGAGTCACCGGGGAGCTGTTTTTT. Its protein is CASSSASGRVTGELFF.